The 3 T cell receptor beta chains reported below all come from one sample, sequenced in a study of shared clonotypes between healthy human individuals. Terminally differentiated effector memory CD45RA+ cells were left out of the naive CD8 fraction, which was CD45RO-negative and positively selected for CCR7. Method: immunoSEQ multiplex PCR; TCRdb's copy keeps in-frame clones and lacks some. The sample includes approximately 840,000 clones, about 96% seen only once; the top ten take about 0.21%. The specimen was naive CD8+ T cells sorted from blood. The receptors shown here come from a man between 25 and 39 years old in good health.

The rearrangement links TRBV4-1 to TRBJ2-7, with no clear D. The V end was cut by 1 base, the J end by 1 base, with 8 bases between. From germline, CDR1 is MGHRA and CDR2 YSYEKL. CDR3 length equals 14 residues. The CDR3 loop is CASSQGEGSYEQYF. In nucleotides, the CDR3 is TGCGCCAGCAGCCAAGGCGAAGGATCCTACGAGCAGTACTTC.

This chain connects TRBV19 to TRBJ1-1, with D tentatively TRBD1 (5 bases). CDR1 LNHDA and CDR2 SQIVND come from the germline V gene (reference sequence). The CDR3 has 13 amino acids. The V and J ends lost 3 bases and 4 bases respectively, with 9 bases between them. The CDR3 reads CASSMGGVTEAFF. CDR3 bases: TGTGCCAGTAGTATGGGGGGTGTCACTGAAGCTTTCTTT.

The chain employs TRBV5-6 and TRBJ1-2; no firm D call. V was pared by 0 bases and J by 6 bases, with 3 bases between. Per germline, CDR1 SGHDT and CDR2 YYEEEE. The CDR3 is 11 residues long. The CDR3 DNA reads as TGTGCCAGCAGCTTGGAGCATGGCTACACCTTC. It codes for CASSLEHGYTF.